These 9 T cell receptor beta chains originate from one sample sequenced in a study of tumor-infiltrating lymphocytes in glioblastoma multiforme (dated by TCRdb to about 2017). The run used an Illumina HiSeq 2500. A modified ARM-PCR protocol with multiple V-beta primers and a C-beta primer was used to build TCRB libraries from RNA via three nested multiplex PCR rounds. Through fastp at Q25 and MiXCR, TCRdb rebuilt clones from the public reads, retaining in-frame beta chains. Rows matching on CDR3 protein sequence are summarized as one entry with the most common DNA and genes. In this sample the table shows about 9,600 distinct CDR3 sequences, less than 75% of which occur a single time. Roughly 50% of the sample is held by the ten biggest clonotypes. The sequenced sample consisted of brain tumor tissue. Receptors were obtained from a male donor with glioblastoma.

The rearrangement joins TRBV11-2 to TRBJ2-5; D might be TRBD2 (5 bases). The CDR3 loop spans 14 amino acids. The ends were cut back, 5 bases at V and 1 base at J, with 11 bases in the middle. The germline gives CDR1 SGHAT, CDR2 FQNNGV. The CDR3 sequence is CASSPTITQETQYF. The CDR3, as DNA: TGTGCCAGCAGCCCGACTATTACCCAAGAGACCCAGTACTTC.

By its share, this clonotype is medium-sized. The genes are TRBV10-3 and TRBJ2-7; 9 nucleotides line up with TRBD2. The V and J ends lost 10 bases and 5 bases, in that order; junction bases with no gene match: 9. Germline V gives CDR1 ENHRY, CDR2 SYGVKD. The CDR3 runs 13 residues. CDR3 amino acids: CASAGTSKHEQYF. The CDR3 nucleotides are TGTGCCAGCGCCGGGACTAGCAAACACGAGCAGTACTTC.

This clonotype showed up just a few times. The chain is built from TRBV3-1 and TRBJ2-7; TRBD2 agrees at 7 bases. The trim removed 3 bases at V and 6 bases at J, leaving 8 bases unmatched. There are 14 residues in the CDR3. From germline, CDR1 is LGHDT and CDR2 YNNKEL (reference sequence). CDR3 residues: CASSQYSGGGEQYF. In DNA, the CDR3 is TGTGCCAGCAGCCAGTATTCGGGAGGAGGCGAGCAGTACTTC.

To note about this clonotype: At one of its ends the junction is not consistent with the germline gene, which may arise from a read error. The gene calls are TRBV6-1 and TRBJ2-7; no clear D gene. The CDR3 has 14 amino acids. Germline lookup yields CDR1 MNHNS and CDR2 SASEGT. The CDR3 is CASSFNYRLYEQYF. The CDR3 coding sequence is TGTGCCAGCAGTTTCAACTACAGACTCTACGAGCAGTATTTC.

This clonotype was seen ten or more times. This may come from a read error, since a much larger clone is one base off. The CDR3 does not end in the conserved phenylalanine or tryptophan, so this is likely a read error. This rearrangement joins TRBV20-1 to TRBJ1-3; 8 bases fit TRBD1. The germline V gene encodes CDR1 DFQATT and CDR2 SNEGSKA (reference sequence). The ends lost 5 bases at V and 2 bases at J; junction bases unmatched: 2. The CDR3 runs 13 residues. In DNA form, the CDR3 reads TGCAGTGCTCCACAGGGGGCTGGAAACACCATATATCTT. Residues: CSAPQGAGNTIYL.

This clonotype was observed a single time. A single base separates this from a much larger clone, so it may be a read error. J is TRBJ2-1 and V is TRBV7-8; the D is unclear. From germline, CDR1 is SGHVS and CDR2 FQNEAQ. CDR3 size: 12 residues. The CDR3 nucleotides are TGTGCCAGCAGCTACCAGTGGAATGGGCAGTTCTTC. This gives the protein CASSYQWNGQFF.

CDR3 nucleotides: TGCAGTGCTAGAAGCACAGACACAGATACGCAGTATTTT. It specifies CSARSTDTDTQYF. V usage is TRBV20-1 and J usage is TRBJ2-3; D is ambiguous. The V gene lost 2 bases and the J gene lost 2 bases, with 8 bases spanning the gap. This CDR3 has 13 residues. Germline V lookup: CDR1 DFQATT, CDR2 SNEGSKA (reference sequence).

The chain employs TRBV11-2 and TRBJ2-3; the D gene is possibly TRBD2 (6 bases). Germline CDR1 reads SGHAT; CDR2 reads FQNNGV. The V end lost 5 bases, the J end lost 1 base, and 16 bases lay between the germline ends. The CDR3 has 16 amino acids. The chain's CDR3 is CASSLSFGGGTDTQYF. The DNA of the CDR3 is TGTGCCAGCAGCCTCAGTTTCGGGGGAGGCACAGATACGCAGTATTTT.

Concerning this clonotype: The junction does not match germline at one end; this may be a read error. The chain links TRBV7-9 to TRBJ2-3; possibly TRBD1 or TRBD2 for D (6 bases each). The CDR3 has 18 amino acids. From germline, CDR1 is SEHNR and CDR2 FQNEAQ (reference sequence). CDR3 amino acids: CASSLPLEAWGDTDTQYF. The CDR3 DNA is TGTGCCAGCAGCTTACCACTCGAGGCGTGGGGGGACACAGATACTCAGTATTTT.